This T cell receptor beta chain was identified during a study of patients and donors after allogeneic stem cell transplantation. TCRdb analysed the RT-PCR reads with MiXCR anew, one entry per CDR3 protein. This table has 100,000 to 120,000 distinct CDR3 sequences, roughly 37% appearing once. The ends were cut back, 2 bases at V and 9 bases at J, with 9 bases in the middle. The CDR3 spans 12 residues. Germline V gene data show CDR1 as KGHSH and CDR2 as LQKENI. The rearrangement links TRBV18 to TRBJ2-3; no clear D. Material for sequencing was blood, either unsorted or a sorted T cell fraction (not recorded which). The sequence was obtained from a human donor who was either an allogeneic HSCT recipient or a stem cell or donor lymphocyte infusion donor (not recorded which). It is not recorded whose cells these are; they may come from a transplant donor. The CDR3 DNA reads TGTGCCAGCTCACCAGGTCCTCACACGCAGTATTTT. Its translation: CASSPGPHTQYF.